The rows below give T cell receptor beta chains drawn from one sample of a study of blood T cell repertoires in COVID-19. Profiling relied on immunoSEQ multiplex PCR, and the TCRdb table lists in-frame clones only, not all of them. The sample lists some 150,000 clones, less than 90% occurring once. The sequenced sample consisted of PBMCs or T cells enriched from blood (not recorded which). The receptor source for this set is a woman aged 50 to 60 who had recovered from COVID-19. CDR3s include the opening cysteine and the closing phenylalanine or tryptophan. Each record gives: D gene, V gene, J gene, clone size, CDR3 DNA, CDR3 protein. The D gene is left open where the match is weak. The size of a clone is reported for some rows only, either as once, few or many, or as a class for expanded clones.

-	TRBV27	TRBJ1-5	-	TGTGCCAGCAGTTACAGGGTTAATCAGCCCCAGCATTTT	CASSYRVNQPQHF
-	TRBV25-1	TRBJ2-1	-	TGTGCCAGCAGTGAATCCGGTGCAGGGCAGTTCTTC	CASSESGAGQFF
TRBD1	TRBV25-1	TRBJ2-5	-	TGTGCCAGCAGTGACCCCGGGACAGGGGATGCGGAGACCCAGTACTTC	CASSDPGTGDAETQYF
-	TRBV12-5	TRBJ1-6	-	TGTGCTAGTGGTTTAGATCGGTATTCACCCCTCCACTTT	CASGLDRYSPLHF
-	TRBV13	TRBJ2-2	-	TGTGCCAGCAGCTTAGGCAGGCCGAACACCGGGGAGCTGTTTTTT	CASSLGRPNTGELFF
-	TRBV28	TRBJ1-5	once	TGTGCCAGCAATGAGGGAAATCAGCCCCAGCATTTT	CASNEGNQPQHF
-	TRBV12-3/TRBV12-4	TRBJ1-5	-	TGTGCCAGCAGTACTCAGGGCTTTCAGCCCCAGCATTTT	CASSTQGFQPQHF
TRBD1	TRBV23-1	TRBJ2-2	-	TGCGCCAGCAGTCATTTAGGGTTATGGGGGAACAGGGGCAACACCGGGGAGCTGTTTTTT	CASSHLGLWGNRGNTGELFF
-	TRBV7-2	TRBJ2-1	-	TGTGCCAGCAGCCCTCCGGGACTCAACAATGAGCAGTTCTTC	CASSPPGLNNEQFF
TRBD2	TRBV12-5	TRBJ2-3	-	TGTGCTAGTGCCATACTAGCGGGGGGGCCGGATACGCAGTATTTT	CASAILAGGPDTQYF
TRBD1	TRBV6-5	TRBJ2-1	-	TGTGCCAGCCAATACCTGGACAGGGGTGCCTATGAGCAGTTCTTC	CASQYLDRGAYEQFF
-	TRBV7-9	TRBJ1-2	-	TGTGCCAGCAGTTTAGACACCTTCAACTATGGCTACACCTTC	CASSLDTFNYGYTF
TRBD1	TRBV6-6	TRBJ1-2	-	TGTGCCAGCAGTTTTGGGACAGGGACTGGCTACACCTTC	CASSFGTGTGYTF
TRBD2	TRBV28	TRBJ2-5	few	TGTGCCAGCAGTCCCGGGACTAGCGGGGGGACGGAGACCCAGTACTTC	CASSPGTSGGTETQYF
-	TRBV30	TRBJ1-3	few	TGTGCCACCACCCGAGGGGACTACTCTGGAAACACCATATATTTT	CATTRGDYSGNTIYF
-	TRBV19	TRBJ1-3	-	TGTGCCAGTAGTATAGTTTTCGGCGGCGGATCCTCTGGAAACACCATATATTTT	CASSIVFGGGSSGNTIYF
-	TRBV6-5	TRBJ1-5	once	TGTGCCAGCAGCGGGAGGGGGGATCAGCCCCAGCATTTT	CASSGRGDQPQHF
-	TRBV28	TRBJ1-1	-	TGTGCCAGCACCCCATACGGGACACCGAACACTGAAGCTTTCTTT	CASTPYGTPNTEAFF
-	TRBV2	TRBJ1-1	few	TGTGCCAGCAGGTGGTCACAGAACACTGAAGCTTTCTTT	CASRWSQNTEAFF
-	TRBV18	TRBJ1-4	-	TGTGCCAGCTCACCACCGAGGGCCACTAGGGAAAAACTGTTTTTT	CASSPPRATREKLFF
TRBD2	TRBV7-7	TRBJ2-2	many	TGTGCCAGCGGCGAGCGGGAGAGCACCGGGGAGCTGTTTTTT	CASGERESTGELFF
TRBD1	TRBV6-5	TRBJ1-2	few	TGTGCCAGCAGCTGGGACAGGGGTAACTATGGCTACACCTTC	CASSWDRGNYGYTF
-	TRBV19	TRBJ1-2	-	TGTGCCAGTACCCGCCAACAGGGATATGGCTACACCTTC	CASTRQQGYGYTF
-	TRBV7-8	TRBJ1-2	-	TGTGCCAGCAGCTTCGACGGACATAATGGCTACACCTTC	CASSFDGHNGYTF
-	TRBV7-2	TRBJ1-5	-	TGTGCCAGCAGCTTTTCGGGACAAACGAATCAGCCCCAGCATTTT	CASSFSGQTNQPQHF
TRBD1	TRBV6-5	TRBJ1-5	once	TGTGCCAGCAGTTATTGGGACAAGGGGGCCGGTCAGCCCCAGCATTTT	CASSYWDKGAGQPQHF
-	TRBV7-2	TRBJ2-3	-	TGTGCCAGCAGCCTCCTTAACACAGATACGCAGTATTTT	CASSLLNTDTQYF
TRBD2	TRBV14	TRBJ2-3	-	TGTGCCCTTATCCGGACTAGCGGGAGTTTCTCAAGGACAGATACGCAGTATTTT	CALIRTSGSFSRTDTQYF
TRBD1	TRBV7-2	TRBJ2-1	-	TGTGCCAGCAGCCGGGGACAGGGGGCGCCCAATGAGCAGTTCTTC	CASSRGQGAPNEQFF
-	TRBV3-1/TRBV3-2	TRBJ1-3	few	TGTGCCAGCAGCCCAGGAAACACCATATATTTT	CASSPGNTIYF
-	TRBV7-9	TRBJ1-4	once	TGTGCCAGCAGCTTAACCGAAGGAGAGAATGAAAAACTGTTTTTT	CASSLTEGENEKLFF
-	TRBV6-5	TRBJ1-5	-	TGTGCCAGCACCTGGCCCAATCAGCCCCAGCATTTT	CASTWPNQPQHF
-	TRBV3-1/TRBV3-2	TRBJ2-3	once	TGTGCCAGCAGCCAAGAACCGGGATCCCAGACAGATACGCAGTATTTT	CASSQEPGSQTDTQYF
-	TRBV7-2	TRBJ1-1	-	TGTGCCAGCAGCTTATCCCTACACACTGAAGCTTTCTTT	CASSLSLHTEAFF
-	TRBV6-5	TRBJ2-1	-	TGTGCCAGCAGCGACAGCCGCTCCTACAATGAGCAGTTCTTC	CASSDSRSYNEQFF
-	TRBV28	TRBJ1-5	-	TGTGCCAGCAGTTTTATAAGGGGGAGTATTACTCAGCCCCAGCATTTT	CASSFIRGSITQPQHF
-	TRBV13	TRBJ2-3	-	TGTGCCAGCCTCGAGGCAGGGGAAGGGACAGATACGCAGTATTTT	CASLEAGEGTDTQYF
-	TRBV4-1	TRBJ2-3	-	TGCGCCAGCAGCCGGAGAGGTACAGGAAGCACAGATACGCAGTATTTT	CASSRRGTGSTDTQYF
TRBD1	TRBV9	TRBJ2-5	-	TGTGCCAGCAGCGGGGACAGGAAAGAGACCCAGTACTTC	CASSGDRKETQYF
TRBD1	TRBV6-5	TRBJ2-1	-	TGTGCCAGCACCATAGGACAGGGCCCCTACAATGAGCAGTTCTTC	CASTIGQGPYNEQFF
-	TRBV27	TRBJ1-3	-	TGTGCCAGCAGTTTATATGGCAGCTCTGGAAACACCATATATTTT	CASSLYGSSGNTIYF
-	TRBV7-3	TRBJ2-6	once	TGTGCCAGCAGCTTAGATCCCCGACTCTCTGGGGCCAACGTCCTGACTTTC	CASSLDPRLSGANVLTF
TRBD1	TRBV6-1	TRBJ1-2	-	TGTGCCAGCAGTGAGACAGGGTCCTATGATGGCTACACCTTC	CASSETGSYDGYTF
-	TRBV3-1/TRBV3-2	TRBJ2-1	once	TGTGCCAGCAGCCCCCAGTCCTCTGAGCAGTTCTTC	CASSPQSSEQFF
TRBD1	TRBV25-1	TRBJ2-1	once	TGTGCCAGCAAGGGACAGACCTACAATGAGCAGTTCTTC	CASKGQTYNEQFF
TRBD1	TRBV7-9	TRBJ1-6	-	TGTGCCAGCAGCTTTGGGACAGGTGTTAATAATTCACCCCTCCACTTT	CASSFGTGVNNSPLHF
-	TRBV7-6	TRBJ2-1	-	TGTGCCAGCAGCCCGAGTGGGCCGTACAATGAGCAGTTCTTC	CASSPSGPYNEQFF